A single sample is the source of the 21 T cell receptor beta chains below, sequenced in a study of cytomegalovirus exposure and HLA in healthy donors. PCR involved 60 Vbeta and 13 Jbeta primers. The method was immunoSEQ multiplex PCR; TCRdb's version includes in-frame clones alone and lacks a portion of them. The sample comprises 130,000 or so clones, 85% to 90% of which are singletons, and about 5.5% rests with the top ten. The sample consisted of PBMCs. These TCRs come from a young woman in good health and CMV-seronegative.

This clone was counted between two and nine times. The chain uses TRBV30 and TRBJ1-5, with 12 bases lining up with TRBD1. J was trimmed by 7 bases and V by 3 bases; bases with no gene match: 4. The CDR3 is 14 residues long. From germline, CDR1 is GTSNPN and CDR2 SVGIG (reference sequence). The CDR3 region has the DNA TGTGCCTGGAGGGGACAGGGGGCAGGGCAGCCCCAGCATTTT. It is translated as CAWRGQGAGQPQHF.

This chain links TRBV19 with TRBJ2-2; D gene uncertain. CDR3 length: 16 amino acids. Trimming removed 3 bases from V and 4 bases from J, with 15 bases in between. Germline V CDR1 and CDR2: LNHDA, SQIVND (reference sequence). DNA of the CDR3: TGTGCCAGTAGTATGATGGCTAGGTCGCGCACCGGGGAGCTGTTTTTT. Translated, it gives CASSMMARSRTGELFF. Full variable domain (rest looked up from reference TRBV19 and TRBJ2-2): DGGITQSPKYLFRKEGQNVTLSCEQNLNHDAMYWYRQDPGQGLRLIYYSQIVNDFQKGDIAEGYSVSREKKESFPLTVTSAQKNPTAFYLCASSMMARSRTGELFFGEGSRLTVL.

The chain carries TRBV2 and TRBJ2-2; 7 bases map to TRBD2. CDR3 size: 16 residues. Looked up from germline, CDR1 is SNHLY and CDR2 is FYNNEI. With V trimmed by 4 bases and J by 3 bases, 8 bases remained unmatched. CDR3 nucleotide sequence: TGTGCCAGCAGTGGGGAGGGGTACTGGGACACCGGGGAGCTGTTTTTT. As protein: CASSGEGYWDTGELFF.

Here the CDR3 reads CASSLANNEQFF. The CDR3 DNA is TGTGCCAGCAGTCTAGCCAACAATGAGCAGTTCTTC. The J gene is TRBJ2-1, the V gene TRBV27; maybe TRBD2 (5 bases). The CDR3 runs to 12 residues. Trimming pared 5 bases from V and 5 bases from J, leaving 7 bases between. Germline CDR1 reads MNHEY; CDR2 reads SMNVEV (reference sequence).

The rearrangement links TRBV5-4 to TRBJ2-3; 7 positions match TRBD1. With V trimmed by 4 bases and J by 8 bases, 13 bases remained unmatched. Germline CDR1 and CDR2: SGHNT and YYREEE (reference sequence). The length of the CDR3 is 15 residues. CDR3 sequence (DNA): TGTGCCAGCAGCCACCCCGACAGGGCGACGGCTACGCAGTATTTT. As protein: CASSHPDRATATQYF.

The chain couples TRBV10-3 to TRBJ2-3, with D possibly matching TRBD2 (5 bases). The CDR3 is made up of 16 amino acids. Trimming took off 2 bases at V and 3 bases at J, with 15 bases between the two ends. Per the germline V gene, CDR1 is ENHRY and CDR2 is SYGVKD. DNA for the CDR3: TGTGCCATCAGTGAGATTGGCGGTGGGAGTACAGATACGCAGTATTTT. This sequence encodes CAISEIGGGSTDTQYF.

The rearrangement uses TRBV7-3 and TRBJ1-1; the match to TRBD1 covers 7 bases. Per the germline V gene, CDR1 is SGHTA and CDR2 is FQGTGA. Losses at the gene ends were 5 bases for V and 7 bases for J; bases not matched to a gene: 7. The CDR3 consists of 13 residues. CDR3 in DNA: TGTGCCAGCAGCCGAAGCGCAGGGGGTGAAGCTTTCTTT. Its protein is CASSRSAGGEAFF.

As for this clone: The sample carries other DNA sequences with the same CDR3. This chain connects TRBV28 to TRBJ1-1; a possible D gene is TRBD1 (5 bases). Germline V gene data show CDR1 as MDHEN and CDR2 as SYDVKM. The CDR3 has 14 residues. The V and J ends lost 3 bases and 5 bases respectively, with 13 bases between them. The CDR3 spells CASSFRGGRTEAFF. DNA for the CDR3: TGTGCCAGCAGTTTTAGGGGAGGGAGGACTGAAGCTTTCTTT.

CDR3 in DNA: TGCGCCAGCAGCCAAGATGGCGGCCAGGGGGCCTACACCGGGGAGCTGTTTTTT. This encodes CASSQDGGQGAYTGELFF. This chain joins TRBV4-1 and TRBJ2-2; 8 bases are a match to TRBD1. CDR1 is MGHRA and CDR2 is YSYEKL in the germline V gene. J lost 3 bases, V lost 0 bases, and 9 bases had no gene match. CDR3 length: 18 residues.

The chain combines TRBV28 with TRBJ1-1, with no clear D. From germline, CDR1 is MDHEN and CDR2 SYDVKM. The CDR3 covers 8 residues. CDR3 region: CATGLAFF. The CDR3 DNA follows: TGTGCGACGGGTTTGGCTTTCTTT.

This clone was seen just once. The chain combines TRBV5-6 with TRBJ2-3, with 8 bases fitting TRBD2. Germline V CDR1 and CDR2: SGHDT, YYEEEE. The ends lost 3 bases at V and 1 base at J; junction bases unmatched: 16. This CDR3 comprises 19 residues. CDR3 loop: CASSSRVGGRRLGTDTQYF. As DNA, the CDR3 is TGTGCCAGCAGCTCCCGGGTTGGCGGGAGGAGGTTGGGCACAGATACGCAGTATTTT.

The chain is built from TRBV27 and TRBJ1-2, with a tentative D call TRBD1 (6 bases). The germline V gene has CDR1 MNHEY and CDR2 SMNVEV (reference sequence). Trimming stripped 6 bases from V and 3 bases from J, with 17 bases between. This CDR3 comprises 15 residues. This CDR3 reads CASRDRGGLDYGYTF. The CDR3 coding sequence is TGTGCCAGCAGGGATAGGGGGGGCTTGGACTATGGCTACACCTTC.

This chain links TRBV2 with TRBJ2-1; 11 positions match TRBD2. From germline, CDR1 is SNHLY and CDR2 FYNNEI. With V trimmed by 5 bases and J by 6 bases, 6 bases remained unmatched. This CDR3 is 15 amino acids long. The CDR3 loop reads CASSPTSGTSNEQFF. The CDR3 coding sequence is TGTGCCAGCAGTCCGACTAGCGGGACCAGCAATGAGCAGTTCTTC.

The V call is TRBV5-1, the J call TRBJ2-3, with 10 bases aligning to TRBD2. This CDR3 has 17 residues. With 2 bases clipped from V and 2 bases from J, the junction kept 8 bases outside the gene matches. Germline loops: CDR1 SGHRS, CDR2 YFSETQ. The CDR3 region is CASSLGVAGGVTDTQYF. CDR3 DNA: TGCGCCAGCAGCTTAGGGGTAGCGGGAGGTGTCACAGATACGCAGTATTTT.

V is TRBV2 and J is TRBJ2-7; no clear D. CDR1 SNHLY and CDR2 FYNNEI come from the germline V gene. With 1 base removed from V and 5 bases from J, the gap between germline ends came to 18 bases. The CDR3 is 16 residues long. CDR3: CASSEGQKKPYNEQYF. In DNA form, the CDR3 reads TGTGCCAGCAGTGAAGGGCAAAAGAAACCTTACAACGAGCAGTACTTC.

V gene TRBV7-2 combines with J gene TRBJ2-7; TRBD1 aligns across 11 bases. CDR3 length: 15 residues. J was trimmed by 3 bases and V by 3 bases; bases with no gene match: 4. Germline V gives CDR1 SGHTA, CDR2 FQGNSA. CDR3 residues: CASSLSGTGGYEQYF. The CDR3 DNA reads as TGTGCCAGCAGCTTGTCCGGGACAGGGGGCTACGAGCAGTACTTC.

This chain's CDR3 is CASSLYYEQYF. CDR3 nucleotide sequence: TGTGCCAGCAGCTTATACTACGAGCAGTACTTC. This chain joins TRBV7-2 and TRBJ2-7; D is uncertain. Trimming left V 2 bases short and J 3 bases short, with 2 bases between. Germline CDR1 and CDR2: SGHTA and FQGNSA. This CDR3 has 11 residues.

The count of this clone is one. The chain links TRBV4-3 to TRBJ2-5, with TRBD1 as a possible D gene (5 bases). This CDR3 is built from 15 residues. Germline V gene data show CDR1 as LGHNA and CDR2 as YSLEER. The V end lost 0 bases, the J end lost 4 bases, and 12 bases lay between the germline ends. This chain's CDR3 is CASSQDWAGSETQYF. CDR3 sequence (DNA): TGCGCCAGCAGCCAAGATTGGGCAGGGTCAGAGACCCAGTACTTC.

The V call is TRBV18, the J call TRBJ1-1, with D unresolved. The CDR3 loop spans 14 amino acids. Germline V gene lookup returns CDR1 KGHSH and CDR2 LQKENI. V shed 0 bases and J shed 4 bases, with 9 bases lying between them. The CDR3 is CASSPPISSTEAFF. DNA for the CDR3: TGTGCCAGCTCACCACCTATTTCGTCCACTGAAGCTTTCTTT.

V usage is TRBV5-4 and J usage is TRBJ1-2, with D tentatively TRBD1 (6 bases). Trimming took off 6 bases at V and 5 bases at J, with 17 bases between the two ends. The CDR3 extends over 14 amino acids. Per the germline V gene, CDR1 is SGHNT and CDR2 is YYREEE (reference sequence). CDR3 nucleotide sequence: TGTGCCAGCACCGTAGACAGGCGGACATATGGCTACACCTTC. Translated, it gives CASTVDRRTYGYTF.

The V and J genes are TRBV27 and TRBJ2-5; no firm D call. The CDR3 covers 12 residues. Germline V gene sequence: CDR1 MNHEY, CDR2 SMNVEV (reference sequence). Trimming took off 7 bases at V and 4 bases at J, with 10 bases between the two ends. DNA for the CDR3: TGTGCCAGCATCGGTCCGCGAGAGACCCAGTACTTC. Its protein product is CASIGPRETQYF.